This T cell receptor beta chain derives from a study of tumor and adjacent non-tumor tissue in lung cancer. Turning to the study itself: Patients were aged about 30 to 80, about 10 men and roughly 5 women, stage I to III. Findings of the study overall: Top 100 clones took a larger repertoire share in normal lung. Tumor tissue had significantly higher TCR diversity than normal lung.

As concerns this clonotype: What it recognizes is unknown. An end of the junction does not agree with germline; a read error may underlie this.

A modified ARM-PCR protocol with three rounds of nested PCR amplified TCRbeta. TCRdb reanalysed the multiplex PCR reads using MiXCR and keeps one entry per CDR3 protein. The sample carries fewer than 120,000 distinct CDR3 sequences, about 80% recorded once. This CDR3 region has 14 residues. RNA was extracted from bulk tissue without any cell sorting. Donors were chemotherapy-naive, newly diagnosed lung cancer surgical patients in China, August–late 2014. This TCR was recovered from a man between 65 and 79 years old with non-small cell lung cancer. V gene TRBV12-3 or TRBV12-4 combines with J gene TRBJ1-2, with 9 bases aligning to TRBD1. Input material: lung tumor tissue. The CDR3 region is CASSLGDRDYGHTF. The CDR3 DNA follows: TGTGCCAGCAGTCTGGGGGACAGGGACTATGGCCACACCTTC.